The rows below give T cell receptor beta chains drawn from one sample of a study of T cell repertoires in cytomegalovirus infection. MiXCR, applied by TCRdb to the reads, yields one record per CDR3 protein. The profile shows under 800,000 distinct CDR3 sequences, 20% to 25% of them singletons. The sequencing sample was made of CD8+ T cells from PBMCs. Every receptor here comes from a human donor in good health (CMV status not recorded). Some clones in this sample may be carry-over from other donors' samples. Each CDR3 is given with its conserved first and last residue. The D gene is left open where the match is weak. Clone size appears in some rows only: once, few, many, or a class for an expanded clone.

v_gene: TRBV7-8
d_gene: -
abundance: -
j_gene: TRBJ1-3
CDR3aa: CASSDRGGYSGNTIYF
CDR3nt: TGTGCCAGCAGCGATCGTGGTGGCTACTCTGGAAACACCATATATTTT

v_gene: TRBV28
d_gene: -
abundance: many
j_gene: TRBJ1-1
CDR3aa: CASGNTEAFF
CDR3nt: TGTGCCAGCGGTAACACTGAAGCTTTCTTT

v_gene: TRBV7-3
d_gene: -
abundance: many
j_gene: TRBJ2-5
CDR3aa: CASSPLGGQETQYF
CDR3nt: TGTGCCAGCAGCCCACTGGGCGGTCAAGAGACCCAGTACTTC

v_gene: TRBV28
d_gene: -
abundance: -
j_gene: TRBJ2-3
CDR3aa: CASTSVRRLGTDTQYF
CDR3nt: TGTGCCAGCACTTCTGTCAGGCGACTGGGGACAGATACGCAGTATTTT

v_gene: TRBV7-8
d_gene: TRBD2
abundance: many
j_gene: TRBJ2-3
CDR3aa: CASSLTGGSDTQYF
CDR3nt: TGTGCCAGCAGCTTAACGGGGGGTTCAGATACGCAGTATTTT

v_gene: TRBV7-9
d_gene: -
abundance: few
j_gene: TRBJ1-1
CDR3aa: CASSAGNLMNTEAFF
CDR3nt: TGTGCCAGCAGCGCGGGGAACCTTATGAACACTGAAGCTTTCTTT

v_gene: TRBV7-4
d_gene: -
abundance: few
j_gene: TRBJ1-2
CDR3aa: CASSLSPPVWGYTF
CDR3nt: TGTGCCAGCAGCTTAAGCCCCCCGGTTTGGGGCTACACCTTC

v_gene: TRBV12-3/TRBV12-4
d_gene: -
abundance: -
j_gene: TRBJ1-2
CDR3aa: CASSSTVWDGYTF
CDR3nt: TGTGCCAGCAGTTCGACAGTGTGGGATGGCTACACCTTC

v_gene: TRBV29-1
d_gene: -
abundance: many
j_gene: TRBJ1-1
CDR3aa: CSVVENTEAFF
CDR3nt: TGCAGCGTTGTGGAGAACACTGAAGCTTTCTTT

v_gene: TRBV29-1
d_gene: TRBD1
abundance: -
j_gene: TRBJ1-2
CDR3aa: CSVPPGQANQGNYGYTF
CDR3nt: TGCAGCGTCCCCCCGGGACAGGCGAACCAGGGGAACTATGGCTACACCTTC

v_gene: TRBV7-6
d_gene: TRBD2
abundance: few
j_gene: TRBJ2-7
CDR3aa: CASSQRTSGGRAEQYF
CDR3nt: TGTGCCAGCAGCCAAAGGACTAGCGGAGGGAGAGCCGAGCAGTACTTC

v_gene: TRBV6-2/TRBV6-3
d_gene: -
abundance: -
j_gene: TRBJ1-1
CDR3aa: CASTPGGFEAFF
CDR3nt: TGTGCCAGCACCCCCGGCGGATTTGAAGCTTTCTTT

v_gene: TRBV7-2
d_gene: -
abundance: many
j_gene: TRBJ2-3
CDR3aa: CASITSRTGRAYTQYF
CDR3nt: TGTGCCAGCATCACCTCCCGGACAGGGAGGGCATATACGCAGTATTTT

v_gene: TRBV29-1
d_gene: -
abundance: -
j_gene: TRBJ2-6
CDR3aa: CSVVYSSGANVLTF
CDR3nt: TGCAGCGTGGTCTACAGCTCTGGGGCCAACGTCCTGACTTTC

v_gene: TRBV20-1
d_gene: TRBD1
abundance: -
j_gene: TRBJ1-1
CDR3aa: CSARGTGPTEAFF
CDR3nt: TGCAGTGCTAGAGGGACAGGGCCCACTGAAGCTTTCTTT

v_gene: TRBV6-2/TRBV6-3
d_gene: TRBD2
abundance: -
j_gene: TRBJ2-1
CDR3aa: CASSYIASSGGITNEQFF
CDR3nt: TGTGCCAGCAGTTACATCGCGTCCAGCGGGGGCATCACTAATGAGCAGTTCTTC

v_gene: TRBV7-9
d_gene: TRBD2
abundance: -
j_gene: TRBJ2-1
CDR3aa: CASSGGGNNEQFF
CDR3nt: TGTGCCAGCAGTGGCGGGGGGAACAATGAGCAGTTCTTC

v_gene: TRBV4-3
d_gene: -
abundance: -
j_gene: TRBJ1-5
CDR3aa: CASSQADGVNQPQHF
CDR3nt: TGCGCCAGCAGCCAAGCAGACGGAGTCAATCAGCCCCAGCATTTT

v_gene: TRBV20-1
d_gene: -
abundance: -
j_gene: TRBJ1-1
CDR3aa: CSASRRMNTEAFF
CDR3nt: TGCAGTGCTAGCCGACGGATGAACACTGAAGCTTTCTTT

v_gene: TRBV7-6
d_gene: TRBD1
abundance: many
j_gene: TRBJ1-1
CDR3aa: CASSPVGQGYTEAFF
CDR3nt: TGTGCCAGCAGCCCTGTGGGACAGGGATACACTGAAGCTTTCTTT

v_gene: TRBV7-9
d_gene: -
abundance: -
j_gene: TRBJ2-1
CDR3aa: CASSLTRGRYDEQFF
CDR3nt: TGTGCCAGCAGCTTAACTAGGGGGAGATATGATGAGCAGTTCTTC

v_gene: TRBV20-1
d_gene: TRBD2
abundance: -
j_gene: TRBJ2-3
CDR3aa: CSALPMSAGGHTDTQYF
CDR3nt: TGCAGTGCCCTTCCTATGTCAGCGGGGGGGCACACAGATACGCAGTATTTT

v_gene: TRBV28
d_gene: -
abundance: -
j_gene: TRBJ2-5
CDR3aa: CVSKPDRYTAQRDIKTQYF
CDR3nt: TGTGTCAGCAAACCCGATCGGTACACCGCCCAGAGGGATATTAAGACCCAGTACTTC

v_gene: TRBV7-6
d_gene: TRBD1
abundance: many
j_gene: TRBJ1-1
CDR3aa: CASSPDRGFLDTEAFF
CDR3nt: TGTGCCAGCAGCCCCGACAGGGGCTTTTTGGACACTGAAGCTTTCTTT

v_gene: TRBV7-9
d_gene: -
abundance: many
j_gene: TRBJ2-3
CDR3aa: CASSSSAGLRVSTDTQYF
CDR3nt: TGTGCCAGCAGCTCAAGTGCCGGACTAAGAGTTAGCACAGATACGCAGTATTTT

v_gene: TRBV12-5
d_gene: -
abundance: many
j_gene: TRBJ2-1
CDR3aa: CASGPAGLYNEQFF
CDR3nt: TGTGCTAGTGGTCCCGCAGGGTTATACAATGAGCAGTTCTTC

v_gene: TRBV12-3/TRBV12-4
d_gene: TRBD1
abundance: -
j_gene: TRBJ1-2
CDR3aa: CASSPPAGTGGYGYTF
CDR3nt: TGTGCCAGCAGTCCTCCTGCCGGGACAGGTGGCTATGGCTACACCTTC

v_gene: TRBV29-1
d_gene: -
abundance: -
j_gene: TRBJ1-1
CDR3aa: CSVDTGPEAFF
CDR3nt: TGCAGCGTTGATACGGGCCCTGAAGCTTTCTTT

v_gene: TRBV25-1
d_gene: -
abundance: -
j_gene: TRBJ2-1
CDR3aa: CASSELVGVYNEQFF
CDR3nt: TGTGCCAGCAGTGAACTGGTCGGGGTCTACAATGAGCAGTTCTTC

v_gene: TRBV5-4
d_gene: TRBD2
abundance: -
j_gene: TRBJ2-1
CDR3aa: CASSLAMGLAINEQFF
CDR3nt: TGTGCCAGCAGCTTGGCCATGGGACTAGCAATCAATGAGCAGTTCTTC

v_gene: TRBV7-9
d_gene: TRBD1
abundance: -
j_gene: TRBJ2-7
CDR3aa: CASSPAGQASYEQYF
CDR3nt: TGTGCCAGCAGCCCTGCGGGACAGGCCTCCTACGAGCAGTACTTC

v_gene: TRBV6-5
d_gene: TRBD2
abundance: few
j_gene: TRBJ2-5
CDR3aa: CASSSLSERGPTIQETQYF
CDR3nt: TGTGCCAGCAGTTCCCTTTCGGAGCGGGGCCCTACCATTCAAGAGACCCAGTACTTC

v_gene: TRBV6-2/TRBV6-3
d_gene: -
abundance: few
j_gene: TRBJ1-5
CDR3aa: CASSYGYRAQHF
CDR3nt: TGTGCCAGCAGTTACGGCTACAGGGCCCAGCATTTT

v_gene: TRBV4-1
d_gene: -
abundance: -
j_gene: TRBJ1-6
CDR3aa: CASSQDTLVNSPLHF
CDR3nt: TGCGCCAGCAGCCAAGACACCCTAGTGAATTCACCCCTCCACTTT

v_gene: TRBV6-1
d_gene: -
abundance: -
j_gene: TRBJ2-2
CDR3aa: CASSYALNTGELFF
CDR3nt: TGTGCCAGCAGTTACGCACTTAACACCGGGGAGCTGTTTTTT

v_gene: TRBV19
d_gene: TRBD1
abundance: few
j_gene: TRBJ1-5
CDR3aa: CASSPDRARLSNQPQHF
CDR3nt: TGTGCCAGTAGTCCCGACAGGGCCCGTCTAAGCAATCAGCCCCAGCATTTT

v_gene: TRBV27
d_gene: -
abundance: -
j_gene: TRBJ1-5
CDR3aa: CASSFSRDNQPQHF
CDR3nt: TGTGCCAGCAGTTTTTCCAGAGACAATCAGCCCCAGCATTTT

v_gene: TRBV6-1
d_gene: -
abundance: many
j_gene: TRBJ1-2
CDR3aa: CAVRGAYGYTF
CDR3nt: TGTGCCGTCCGTGGGGCCTATGGCTACACCTTC

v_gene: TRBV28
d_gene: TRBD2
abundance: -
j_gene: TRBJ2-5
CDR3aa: CASSIGLAGGQETQYF
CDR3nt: TGTGCCAGCAGTATAGGACTAGCGGGGGGTCAAGAGACCCAGTACTTC

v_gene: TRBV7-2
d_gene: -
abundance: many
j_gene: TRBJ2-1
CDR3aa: CASSLGGPRNEQFF
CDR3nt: TGTGCCAGCAGCTTAGGAGGGCCGAGAAATGAGCAGTTCTTC

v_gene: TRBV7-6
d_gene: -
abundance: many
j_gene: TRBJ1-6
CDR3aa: CASRTYGTTYSPLHF
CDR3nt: TGTGCCAGCAGGACGTACGGGACAACATACTCACCCCTCCACTTT

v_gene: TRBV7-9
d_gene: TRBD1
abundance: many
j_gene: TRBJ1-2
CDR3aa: CASSSGTGGDGYTF
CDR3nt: TGTGCCAGCAGCTCTGGGACAGGGGGCGATGGCTACACCTTC

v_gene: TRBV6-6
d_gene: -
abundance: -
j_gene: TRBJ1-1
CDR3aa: CTSTLKGTEAFF
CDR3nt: TGTACCAGCACCCTAAAGGGGACTGAAGCTTTCTTT

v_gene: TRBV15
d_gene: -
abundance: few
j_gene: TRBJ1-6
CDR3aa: CATSRAQGNSPLHF
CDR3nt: TGTGCCACCAGCAGAGCGCAGGGGAATTCACCCCTCCACTTT

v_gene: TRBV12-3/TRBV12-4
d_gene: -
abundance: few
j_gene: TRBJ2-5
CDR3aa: CASSLDYGETQYF
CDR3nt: TGTGCCAGCAGTTTGGACTACGGAGAGACCCAGTACTTC

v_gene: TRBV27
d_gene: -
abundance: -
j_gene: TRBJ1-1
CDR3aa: CASSFTSFAEAFF
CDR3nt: TGTGCCAGCAGTTTCACTAGTTTTGCTGAAGCTTTCTTT

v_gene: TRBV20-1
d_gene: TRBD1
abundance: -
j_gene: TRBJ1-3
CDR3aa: CSARGGGVGNTIYF
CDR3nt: TGCAGTGCTAGAGGAGGGGGCGTTGGAAACACCATATATTTT

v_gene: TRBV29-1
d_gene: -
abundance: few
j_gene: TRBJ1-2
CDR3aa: CSAEGGYGYTF
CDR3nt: TGCAGCGCCGAGGGCGGGTATGGCTACACCTTC

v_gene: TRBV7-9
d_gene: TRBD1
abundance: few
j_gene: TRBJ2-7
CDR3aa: CASSFGKRRQGAGEQYF
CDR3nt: TGTGCCAGCAGCTTTGGGAAGCGGAGGCAGGGGGCTGGCGAGCAGTACTTC

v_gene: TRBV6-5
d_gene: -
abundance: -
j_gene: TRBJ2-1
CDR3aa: CASSYSQQPEQFF
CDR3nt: TGTGCCAGCAGTTACTCTCAGCAACCAGAGCAGTTCTTC

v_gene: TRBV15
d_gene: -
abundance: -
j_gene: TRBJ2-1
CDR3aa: CATSRDFGTYNEQFF
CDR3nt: TGTGCCACCAGCAGAGATTTCGGAACCTACAATGAGCAGTTCTTC

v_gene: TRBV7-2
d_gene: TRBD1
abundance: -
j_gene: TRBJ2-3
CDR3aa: CASNPSTGSHLKDTQYF
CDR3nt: TGTGCCAGCAACCCCTCGACAGGGTCCCATCTCAAGGATACGCAGTATTTT

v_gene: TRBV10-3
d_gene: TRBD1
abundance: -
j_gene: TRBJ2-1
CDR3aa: CAISDPTGTLFF
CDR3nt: TGTGCCATCAGTGACCCGACAGGGACGCTGTTCTTC

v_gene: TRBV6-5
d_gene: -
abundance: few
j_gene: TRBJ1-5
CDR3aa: CASSPTSWGNQPQHF
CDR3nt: TGTGCCAGCAGTCCCACCTCCTGGGGCAATCAGCCCCAGCATTTT

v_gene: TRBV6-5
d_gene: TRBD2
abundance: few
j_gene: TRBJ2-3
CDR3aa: CASQYAGGPVDTQYF
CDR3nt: TGTGCCAGCCAGTACGCGGGGGGGCCGGTAGATACGCAGTATTTT

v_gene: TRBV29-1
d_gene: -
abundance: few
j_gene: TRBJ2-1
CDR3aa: CSVWDPRNNEQFF
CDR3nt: TGCAGCGTCTGGGACCCCCGAAACAATGAGCAGTTCTTC

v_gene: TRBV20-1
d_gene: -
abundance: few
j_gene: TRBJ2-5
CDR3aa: CSALSVGGSETQYF
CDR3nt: TGCAGTGCCCTCTCGGTGGGGGGAAGCGAGACCCAGTACTTC

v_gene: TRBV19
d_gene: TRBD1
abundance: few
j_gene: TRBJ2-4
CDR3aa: CASSIGTVVAKNIQYF
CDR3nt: TGTGCCAGTAGTATCGGGACAGTTGTAGCCAAAAACATTCAGTACTTC

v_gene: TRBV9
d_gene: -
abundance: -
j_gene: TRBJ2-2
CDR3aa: CASSDREFNTGELFF
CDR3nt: TGTGCCAGCAGCGACAGGGAATTTAACACCGGGGAGCTGTTTTTT